Listed below are T cell receptor beta chains from one sample, sequenced in a study of blood T cell repertoires in COVID-19. TCRdb's copy holds only in-frame clones and misses some; the assay was immunoSEQ multiplex PCR. The profile covers around 130,000 clones, with about four fifths appearing a single time and around 10% taken by the ten largest. The specimen was peripheral blood. The origin of the receptors is a human donor in a cohort sampled during active COVID-19. Both conserved end residues are part of each CDR3. D genes are given only for firm matches. Size is omitted from some rows. Given values are once, few, many or a class for expanded clones.

CDR3: CASSQDGTGRPNQPQHF
DNA: TGCGCCAGCAGCCAAGATGGGACAGGGCGGCCTAATCAGCCCCAGCATTTT
V: TRBV4-1
D: TRBD1
J: TRBJ1-5
size: few

CDR3: CASTTQSHRDTIYF
DNA: TGTGCCAGCACTACGCAGTCCCACCGGGACACCATATATTTT
V: TRBV28
D: .
J: TRBJ1-3
size: .

CDR3: CASSPWGAGGRESKKYEQYF
DNA: TGTGCCAGCAGCCCCTGGGGAGCGGGGGGACGAGAGAGTAAGAAGTACGAGCAGTACTTC
V: TRBV27
D: TRBD2
J: TRBJ2-7
size: few

CDR3: CASAALDRDDQPQHF
DNA: TGTGCCAGCGCGGCCCTGGACAGGGACGATCAGCCCCAGCATTTT
V: TRBV19
D: TRBD1
J: TRBJ1-5
size: .

CDR3: CASRGSGQFNEKLFF
DNA: TGTGCCAGCAGGGGGTCGGGACAGTTTAATGAAAAACTGTTTTTT
V: TRBV7-8
D: TRBD1
J: TRBJ1-4
size: .

CDR3: CASSEQAGIYF
DNA: TGTGCCAGCAGTGAACAAGCCGGCATATATTTT
V: TRBV2
D: .
J: TRBJ1-3
size: .

CDR3: CASSRAGKVYEQYF
DNA: TGTGCCAGCAGCAGGGCAGGGAAGGTCTACGAGCAGTACTTC
V: TRBV5-6
D: .
J: TRBJ2-7
size: .

CDR3: CASSTETSGVAMDTQYF
DNA: TGTGCCAGCAGCACCGAGACTAGCGGGGTGGCTATGGATACGCAGTATTTT
V: TRBV9
D: TRBD2
J: TRBJ2-3
size: few

CDR3: CASRPWALDEKLFF
DNA: TGCGCCAGCAGGCCGTGGGCGTTGGATGAAAAACTGTTTTTT
V: TRBV5-1
D: .
J: TRBJ1-4
size: .

CDR3: CASTLVGGETDTQYF
DNA: TGTGCCAGCACTCTTGTGGGGGGGGAGACAGATACGCAGTATTTT
V: TRBV6-5
D: TRBD2
J: TRBJ2-3
size: .

CDR3: CASSLASGADTQYF
DNA: TGTGCCAGCAGCTTGGCTAGCGGGGCAGATACGCAGTATTTT
V: TRBV5-6
D: TRBD2
J: TRBJ2-3
size: .

CDR3: CASSAGLQQYF
DNA: TGTGCCAGCAGCGCAGGGTTGCAACAGTACTTC
V: TRBV12-3/TRBV12-4
D: .
J: TRBJ2-7
size: .

CDR3: CSVEGAGTNEKLFF
DNA: TGCAGCGTTGAGGGGGCAGGAACTAATGAAAAACTGTTTTTT
V: TRBV29-1
D: .
J: TRBJ1-4
size: .

CDR3: CASSGTRKETQYF
DNA: TGTGCCTCCTCCGGGACAAGGAAAGAGACCCAGTACTTC
V: TRBV19
D: .
J: TRBJ2-5
size: .

CDR3: CASSLFSEWETQYF
DNA: TGTGCCAGCAGCTTATTCTCAGAATGGGAGACCCAGTACTTC
V: TRBV7-8
D: .
J: TRBJ2-5
size: .

CDR3: CASGSPGTGSYEQYF
DNA: TGTGCCAGCGGGAGTCCCGGGACTGGTTCCTACGAGCAGTACTTC
V: TRBV28
D: .
J: TRBJ2-7
size: .

CDR3: CASSESELNSPLHF
DNA: TGTGCCAGCAGCGAGAGTGAACTAAATTCACCCCTCCACTTT
V: TRBV7-2
D: .
J: TRBJ1-6
size: .

CDR3: CASTVGQGSYEQYF
DNA: TGTGCCAGCACGGTCGGACAGGGGTCCTACGAGCAGTACTTC
V: TRBV13
D: TRBD1
J: TRBJ2-7
size: .

CDR3: CASRDTGGSNQPQHF
DNA: TGTGCCAGCAGAGATACAGGGGGCAGCAATCAGCCCCAGCATTTT
V: TRBV28
D: TRBD1
J: TRBJ1-5
size: .

CDR3: CASSQSGGRVNEQFF
DNA: TGTGCCAGCAGCCAAAGCGGGGGCAGGGTCAATGAGCAGTTCTTC
V: TRBV3-1/TRBV3-2
D: TRBD2
J: TRBJ2-1
size: .

CDR3: CASGRGGETFF
DNA: TGTGCCAGCGGTAGGGGCGGCGAAACTTTCTTT
V: TRBV6-5
D: .
J: TRBJ1-1
size: .

CDR3: CASSFGSGSAGYTF
DNA: TGTGCCAGCAGCTTTGGGTCAGGCTCGGCGGGCTACACCTTC
V: TRBV7-8
D: .
J: TRBJ1-2
size: .

CDR3: CASSLQGSPLRMEQYF
DNA: TGTGCCAGCAGCTTGCAAGGCAGTCCCTTGCGGATGGAGCAGTACTTC
V: TRBV5-4
D: .
J: TRBJ2-7
size: .

CDR3: CASSWGGGSTGELFF
DNA: TGTGCCAGCAGCTGGGGGGGAGGGTCCACCGGGGAGCTGTTTTTT
V: TRBV7-2
D: TRBD2
J: TRBJ2-2
size: .

CDR3: CASSQGQVYSNQPQHF
DNA: TGTGCCAGCAGCCAAGGACAGGTTTATAGCAATCAGCCCCAGCATTTT
V: TRBV3-1/TRBV3-2
D: .
J: TRBJ1-5
size: .

CDR3: CASSLLDSDSLDTQYF
DNA: TGCGCCAGCAGCTTGTTGGACAGTGACAGTTTGGATACGCAGTATTTT
V: TRBV5-1
D: .
J: TRBJ2-3
size: .

CDR3: CASSLGGLSRGNEQFF
DNA: TGTGCCAGCAGCTTGGGTGGGCTATCAAGGGGCAATGAGCAGTTCTTC
V: TRBV5-4
D: .
J: TRBJ2-1
size: .

CDR3: CSVEVSGYGDEQYF
DNA: TGCAGCGTTGAAGTGTCAGGTTACGGTGACGAGCAGTACTTC
V: TRBV29-1
D: .
J: TRBJ2-7
size: .

CDR3: CASSEGGTAGNTIYF
DNA: TGTGCCAGCAGTGAAGGGGGGACAGCTGGAAACACCATATATTTT
V: TRBV6-1
D: TRBD1
J: TRBJ1-3
size: .

CDR3: CASSYRVQETQYF
DNA: TGTGCCAGCAGTTACAGAGTCCAAGAGACCCAGTACTTC
V: TRBV6-7
D: .
J: TRBJ2-5
size: .

CDR3: CASSLAGGVGEAFF
DNA: TGCGCCAGCAGCTTGGCCGGAGGGGTGGGTGAAGCTTTCTTT
V: TRBV5-1
D: .
J: TRBJ1-1
size: .

CDR3: CASSLGRETGREQYF
DNA: TGTGCCAGCAGCTTAGGGCGCGAGACAGGGCGCGAGCAGTACTTC
V: TRBV11-2
D: TRBD1
J: TRBJ2-7
size: few

CDR3: CASSLQGLPTSSTDTQYF
DNA: TGTGCCAGCAGCTTACAGGGTCTCCCCACATCTAGCACAGATACGCAGTATTTT
V: TRBV7-2
D: .
J: TRBJ2-3
size: .

CDR3: CSVDYGPSEQYF
DNA: TGCAGCGTTGATTACGGTCCCTCCGAGCAGTACTTC
V: TRBV29-1
D: .
J: TRBJ2-7
size: .

CDR3: CASSHGLAGATYNEQFF
DNA: TGCGCCAGCAGCCATGGTTTGGCGGGGGCCACCTACAATGAGCAGTTCTTC
V: TRBV4-1
D: .
J: TRBJ2-1
size: .

CDR3: CSVERGQETQYF
DNA: TGCAGCGTTGAACGGGGTCAAGAGACCCAGTACTTC
V: TRBV29-1
D: .
J: TRBJ2-5
size: once

CDR3: CASSLVGGLQYNSPLHF
DNA: TGCGCCAGCAGCTTGGTTGGCGGATTACAATATAATTCACCCCTCCACTTT
V: TRBV5-1
D: .
J: TRBJ1-6
size: .

CDR3: CASRTGQGGTTEAFF
DNA: TGTGCCAGCCGTACGGGACAGGGGGGAACCACTGAAGCTTTCTTT
V: TRBV6-5
D: TRBD1
J: TRBJ1-1
size: .

CDR3: CASSLSIQGNYEQYF
DNA: TGTGCCAGCAGCCTATCTATCCAGGGGAACTACGAGCAGTACTTC
V: TRBV3-1/TRBV3-2
D: .
J: TRBJ2-7
size: .

CDR3: CASSQQGSNEKLFF
DNA: TGTGCCAGCAGCCAACAGGGTTCTAATGAAAAACTGTTTTTT
V: TRBV3-1/TRBV3-2
D: .
J: TRBJ1-4
size: .

CDR3: CATSRDRQNTIYF
DNA: TGTGCCACCAGCAGAGACAGGCAAAACACCATATATTTT
V: TRBV15
D: .
J: TRBJ1-3
size: .

CDR3: CASRRVAGMAEAFF
DNA: TGTGCCAGCAGAAGAGTAGCGGGTATGGCTGAAGCTTTCTTT
V: TRBV6-5
D: .
J: TRBJ1-1
size: .

CDR3: CASSPGSGGSYEQYF
DNA: TGCGCCAGCAGTCCCGGCAGCGGGGGTTCCTACGAGCAGTACTTC
V: TRBV4-1
D: TRBD2
J: TRBJ2-7
size: .

CDR3: CSASLQGLNTEAFF
DNA: TGCAGTGCTAGTTTACAGGGCTTGAACACTGAAGCTTTCTTT
V: TRBV20-1
D: .
J: TRBJ1-1
size: .

CDR3: CASIGGAGGRGDTQYF
DNA: TGCGCCAGCATCGGCGGAGCGGGGGGGCGAGGGGATACGCAGTATTTT
V: TRBV5-1
D: TRBD2
J: TRBJ2-3
size: few

CDR3: CASSTRWGQTYGYTF
DNA: TGTGCCAGCAGTACGAGATGGGGACAGACCTATGGCTACACCTTC
V: TRBV27
D: TRBD1
J: TRBJ1-2
size: .

CDR3: CASSQQGWNTEAFF
DNA: TGTGCCAGCAGCCAACAGGGCTGGAACACTGAAGCTTTCTTT
V: TRBV7-9
D: .
J: TRBJ1-1
size: few

CDR3: CAGRVENYGYTF
DNA: TGTGCCGGCAGGGTGGAGAACTATGGCTACACCTTC
V: TRBV6-5
D: .
J: TRBJ1-2
size: .

CDR3: CASSPGTGGMVQPQHF
DNA: TGTGCCAGCAGTCCCGGGACAGGGGGCATGGTTCAGCCCCAGCATTTT
V: TRBV6-6
D: TRBD1
J: TRBJ1-5
size: .

CDR3: CASSQDPGTSGSHEQYF
DNA: TGCGCCAGCAGCCAAGATCCGGGGACTAGCGGGTCCCACGAGCAGTACTTC
V: TRBV4-3
D: TRBD2
J: TRBJ2-7
size: .

CDR3: CASSSGVDRARNTEAFF
DNA: TGTGCCAGCAGCTCAGGGGTTGACAGGGCACGGAACACTGAAGCTTTCTTT
V: TRBV7-9
D: TRBD1
J: TRBJ1-1
size: .

CDR3: CASSLEGTTLAKNIQYF
DNA: TGTGCCAGCAGCTTAGAGGGGACTACACTAGCCAAAAACATTCAGTACTTC
V: TRBV11-2
D: TRBD2
J: TRBJ2-4
size: .

CDR3: CASSLFRNRNEQFF
DNA: TGTGCCAGCAGTTTATTCCGTAACAGGAATGAGCAGTTCTTC
V: TRBV27
D: .
J: TRBJ2-1
size: .